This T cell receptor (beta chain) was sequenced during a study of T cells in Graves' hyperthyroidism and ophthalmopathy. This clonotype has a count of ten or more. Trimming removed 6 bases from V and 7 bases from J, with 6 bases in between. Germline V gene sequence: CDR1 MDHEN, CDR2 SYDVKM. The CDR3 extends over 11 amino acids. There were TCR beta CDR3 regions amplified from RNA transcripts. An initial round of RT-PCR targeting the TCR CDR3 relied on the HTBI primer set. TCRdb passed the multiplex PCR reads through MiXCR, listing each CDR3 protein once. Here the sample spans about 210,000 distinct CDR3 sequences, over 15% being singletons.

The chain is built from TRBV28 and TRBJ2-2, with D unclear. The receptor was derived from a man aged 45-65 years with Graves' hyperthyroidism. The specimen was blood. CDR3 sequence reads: CASRGFGELFF. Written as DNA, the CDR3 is TGTGCCAGCAGGGGATTCGGGGAGCTGTTTTTT.